This TCR beta chain was captured in a study of molecular identifiers for immune sequencing clone quantification (dated by TCRdb to 2017 to 2018). Study-wide context: For a replicate experiment, RNA from roughly 20,000 or 100,000 naive CD8 T cells was divided into five aliquots, and four of the five aliquots were sequenced. This methods study used CD8 T cells to benchmark TCR RNA copy counting and molecular-identifier clustering-based TCR repertoire sequencing (MIDCIRS).

The CDR3 covers 19 residues, taking in both the cysteine and the phenylalanine. Kept here is only the CDR3 DNA, which spans 57 bases and is read in frame from base 1. V trim: 0 bases; J trim: 1 base; unmatched bases: 12. CDR1 MNHNS and CDR2 SASEGT are derived from the germline V gene. The paper's findings and limits, for the study overall: The sizes of highly expanded clones could end up underestimated when identical TCR molecules share a barcode. About 2.9 recovered TCR RNA copies per cell were obtained by modeling, versus approximately 10 by digital PCR, implying a capture efficiency of about 30%. When barcode sub-clustering was omitted, TCR diversity was inflated by chimeric consensus sequences, with chimeras reaching as high as 47%. Spiked-in Jurkat TCR RNA equal to a single cell's worth was reported to be detectable even within 1,100,000 naive CD8 T cells. Spiked-in Jurkat TCR RNA (10 copies' worth), which is not part of the donor repertoire, was contained in the naive libraries. In CMV-specific effector cells, clones with more than 20 RNA copies contained over 99% of molecules, whereas in naive cells such clones contained under 1% of molecules.

Comment on this clonotype: Its antigen remains unidentified. A read error may explain this, as a much larger clone is one base away.

Naive CD8 T cell libraries were made from around 18,000 to 910,000 sorted cells using 10%, 30% or 50% of purified RNA. On a BD FACSAria II, naive CD8 T cells were FACS-sorted as CD8+CD4-CCR7+CD45RA+ and collected into RLT Plus buffer. Approximately eleven TCR copies' worth of Jurkat RNA were spiked into roughly 20,000-1,000,000 naive CD8 T cell samples to test detection sensitivity. Enrichment of CD8 T cells was done with RosetteSep CD8+ T Cell Enrichment Cocktail plus Ficoll-Paque, and ACK red cell lysis came afterward. Library method: PCR. The data were produced on a NextSeq 500. Bulk TCR libraries were prepared as previously described, using TCR primers listed in Table S5. The Qiagen AllPrep DNA/RNA kit was used to purify total RNA. Before analysis, reads from multiple sequencing runs of the same library were pooled. Per the source publication's procedure: Reads were retained only if an exact TCR constant sequence was present, and the retained reads were trimmed to 150 nt and grouped according to their 12-nt molecular barcodes. Reads inside each barcode group were sub-clustered using a 15% Levenshtein threshold, and a quality-weighted consensus sequence was constructed for each RNA molecule. Non-functional sequences were removed, as were lower-count sequences one edit away from another. Based on fitting two negative binomial distributions, any barcode sub-cluster with under 20% of the maximum read count was discarded. TCRdb reprocessing: public reads trimmed at Q25 with fastp, clones called with MiXCR, in-frame beta chains kept. One record per CDR3 amino acid sequence lists the most common genes and DNA. These V and J calls originate from TCRdb's pipeline instead of the authors' own analysis. The sample contains a few hundred thousand distinct CDR3 sequences, around 23% of them found a single time. Just over 0.75% of the sample is in the top ten clones.

The clonotype was recovered from a human donor in good health. Some libraries in this study had Jurkat cell RNA spiked in. Sequencing used naive CD8+ T cells from blood, with Jurkat cell RNA spiked in. The cell subset or site label here, explained by the study, means: FACS-sorted CD8+CD4-CCR7+CD45RA+ naive T cells. The chain couples TRBV6-1 to TRBJ2-3, with 8 middle bases fitting TRBD2. The bases are TGTGCCAGCAGTGAAGCTGCGTGGGTTCGGCGGGGGGGCACAGATACGCAGTATTTT. Its coded protein is CASSEAAWVRRGGTDTQYF.